A single T cell receptor beta chain is shown here with its context. Assay used: immunoSEQ multiplex PCR; TCRdb lists only in-frame clones, some missing. The sample contains hundreds of thousands of clones, around 92% of which appear only once. It was CD45RO-negative cells, positively selected for CCR7, that made up naive CD8 cells, with terminally differentiated effector memory CD45RA+ cells excluded. The data stem from a study of shared clonotypes between healthy human individuals. The CDR3 totals 22 residues. The receptor comes from a man aged 25-40 years in good health. Sample: naive CD8+ T cells sorted from blood. The gene calls are TRBV7-5 and TRBJ2-7; TRBD2 is the table's D call and was not checked against the DNA. TRBV7-5 is marked as a pseudogene. The CDR3 protein is CVRSSFTGQGESSGSPRDEQYF. The CDR3 nucleotides are TGTGTCAGAAGCTCGTTTACGGGACAGGGGGAATCTAGCGGGAGCCCCAGGGACGAGCAGTACTTC.